Detailed here is one T cell receptor (beta chain). This specimen comes from a study of blood T cell repertoires in COVID-19. V dropped 0 bases and J dropped 1 base, with 10 bases sitting between them. The CDR3 runs 15 residues. CDR1 SGDLS and CDR2 YYNGEE come from the germline V gene. The authors' processing: By means of reference gene primer amplification, nucleated cell counts were estimated. Method: immunoSEQ multiplex PCR; TCRdb's copy keeps in-frame clones and lacks some. V and J calls and clone size come straight from that table; D and trimming were deduced from the DNA. This table has about 150,000 clones, around 84% appearing once.

The sample taken for sequencing was PBMCs or T cells enriched from blood (not recorded which). The source is a man in his fifties who had recovered from COVID-19. The V gene is TRBV9, the J gene TRBJ1-1; unclear D gene. The CDR3 loop reads CASSVEGARNTEAFF. For the CDR3, the DNA is TGTGCCAGCAGCGTAGAGGGAGCGAGGAACACTGAAGCTTTCTTT.